Below, one T cell receptor (beta chain) is given with its context. With V trimmed by 4 bases and J by 6 bases, 7 bases remained unmatched. The CDR3 is 15 residues long. Germline values: CDR1 SGHRS, CDR2 YFSETQ. The record originates from a study of blood T cell repertoires in COVID-19. As for the study in general: Samples of COVID-19 (acute and convalescent) were obtained from the United States, Italy and Spain.

This table comes from immunoSEQ multiplex PCR, and its TCRdb copy is limited to in-frame clones, with some not included. The sample lists roughly 500,000 clones, 70% to 90% occurring once. J is TRBJ2-7 and V is TRBV5-1; 13 bases agree with TRBD2. The clonotype comes from a human donor in a cohort sampled during active COVID-19. Material: peripheral blood. CDR3 amino acids: CASSKGLAGMGEQYF. The DNA for the CDR3 is TGCGCCAGCAGCAAGGGACTAGCGGGAATGGGCGAGCAGTACTTC. Filled out from reference TRBV5-1 and TRBJ2-7, the complete variable domain reads KAGVTQTPRYLIKTRGQQVTLSCSPISGHRSVSWYQQTPGQGLQFLFEYFSETQRNKGNFPGRFSGRQFSNSRSEMNVSTLELGDSALYLCASSKGLAGMGEQYFGPGTRLTVT.